This TCR beta chain was recorded in a study of cytomegalovirus exposure and HLA in healthy donors. Study background: Early on, a data release was issued that held some 85 million unique TCRs from HLA-typed donors. General observations from the study: Cytomegalovirus association was assigned to 150 to 200 TCR beta chains. Diagnosis of cytomegalovirus status made by the classifier reportedly showed high specificity and sensitivity.

V was pared by 11 bases and J by 2 bases, with 10 bases of the junction left unmatched. The germline V gene encodes CDR1 LNHDA and CDR2 SQIVND (reference sequence). This CDR3 comprises 14 residues. Concerning this clone itself: Its antigen is not known.

The donors were healthy bone marrow donors. PCR primers comprised 60 Vbeta and 13 Jbeta primers. Data came from immunoSEQ multiplex PCR; TCRdb stores just in-frame clones and leaves some out. This table holds roughly 110,000 clones, roughly 73% found once. This TCR derives from a young man in good health and CMV-seronegative. This chain uses TRBV19 with TRBJ2-3, with 7 bases matching TRBD1. The material sequenced was PBMCs. The CDR3 loop reads CASRDRPFTDTQYF. CDR3 nucleotide sequence: TGTGCCTCCCGGGACAGACCCTTCACAGATACGCAGTATTTT. Variable domain in full (rest from reference TRBV19 and TRBJ2-3): DGGITQSPKYLFRKEGQNVTLSCEQNLNHDAMYWYRQDPGQGLRLIYYSQIVNDFQKGDIAEGYSVSREKKESFPLTVTSAQKNPTAFYLCASRDRPFTDTQYFGPGTRLTVL.